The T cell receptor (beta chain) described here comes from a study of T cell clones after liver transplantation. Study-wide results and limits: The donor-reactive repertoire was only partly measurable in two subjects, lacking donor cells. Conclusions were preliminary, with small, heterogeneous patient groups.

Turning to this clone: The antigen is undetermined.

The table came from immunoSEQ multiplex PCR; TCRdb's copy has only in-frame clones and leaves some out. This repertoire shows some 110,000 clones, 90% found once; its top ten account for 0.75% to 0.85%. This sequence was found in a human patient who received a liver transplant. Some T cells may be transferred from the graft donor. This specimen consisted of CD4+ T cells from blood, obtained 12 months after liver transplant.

The CDR3 sequence is CASGTADNQPQHF. DNA for the CDR3: TGTGCCAGCGGGACAGCTGACAATCAGCCCCAGCATTTT. The chain has TRBV2 and TRBJ1-5, with TRBD1 matching over 7 bases. Trimming at V came to 8 bases and at J to 3 bases, leaving 4 bases not matched to a gene. Germline CDR1 is SNHLY and CDR2 is FYNNEI. The CDR3 totals 13 residues.